A selection of T cell receptor beta chains follows, all from one sample in a study of blood T cell repertoires in COVID-19. This table comes from immunoSEQ multiplex PCR, and its TCRdb copy is limited to in-frame clones, with some not included. The table records roughly 110,000 clones, more than 75% of them present only once. Sequenced sample: peripheral blood. Every receptor here comes from a woman aged 40 to 50 with acute or convalescent COVID-19. Each CDR3 is given with its conserved first and last residue. Size values are once, few and many counts, or a class for expanded clones, and some rows have none.

abundance: NA; v_gene: TRBV28; j_gene: TRBJ2-7; len: 15; CDR3aa: CASSLTSGGAGEQYF
abundance: NA; v_gene: TRBV3-1/TRBV3-2; j_gene: TRBJ2-7; len: 14; CDR3aa: CASSQWDRDYEQYF
abundance: once; v_gene: TRBV5-1; j_gene: TRBJ1-1; len: 15; CDR3aa: CASTQRTGANTEAFF
abundance: NA; v_gene: TRBV18; j_gene: TRBJ1-5; len: 18; CDR3aa: CASSPLARETYSNQPQHF
abundance: once; v_gene: TRBV5-1; j_gene: TRBJ1-2; len: 14; CDR3aa: CASSPDRANYGYTF
abundance: NA; v_gene: TRBV18; j_gene: TRBJ1-1; len: 14; CDR3aa: CASSPSIEGTEAFF
abundance: NA; v_gene: TRBV7-8; j_gene: TRBJ1-1; len: 14; CDR3aa: CASSLDTSGTEAFF
abundance: NA; v_gene: TRBV3-1/TRBV3-2; j_gene: TRBJ1-1; len: 14; CDR3aa: CASSQMLAGTEAFF
abundance: NA; v_gene: TRBV19; j_gene: TRBJ2-1; len: 15; CDR3aa: CASSIGQRQYNEQFF
abundance: NA; v_gene: TRBV4-1; j_gene: TRBJ2-7; len: 13; CDR3aa: CASSQAPGYEQYF
abundance: NA; v_gene: TRBV4-1; j_gene: TRBJ2-3; len: 14; CDR3aa: CASSQAGSTDTQYF
abundance: NA; v_gene: TRBV7-2; j_gene: TRBJ1-1; len: 16; CDR3aa: CASSPRQAGSNTEAFF